Only a few counts were recorded for the clone carrying this TCR beta chain. This sample was included in a study of neoadjuvant anti-PD-1 for oral cavity cancer. About the study: Before surgery, most patients got three to four biweekly 3 mg/kg nivolumab doses.

Time point of the sample: after neoadjuvant nivolumab, at surgical resection. The CDR3 runs to 17 residues. Germline V gene sequence: CDR1 SGHVS, CDR2 FQNEAQ. V shed 1 base, J shed 4 bases, and the junction held 4 bases outside the gene matches. Repertoires were generated with immunoSEQ multiplex PCR, while TCRdb's copy carries only in-frame clones and drops some. The top ten clones hold 3.4% of a sample with over 30,000 clones, around four fifths of them seen once. The sample here was PBMCs, taken after nivolumab (anti-PD-1) treatment. This TCR came from a person aged 35 to 85 with oral cavity squamous cell carcinoma. This chain connects TRBV7-8 to TRBJ2-1, with 13 bases aligning to TRBD2. CDR3 DNA: TGTGCCAGCAGCTTAGTAACTAGCGGGGGGGGATACAATGAGCAGTTCTTC. Translation: CASSLVTSGGGYNEQFF.